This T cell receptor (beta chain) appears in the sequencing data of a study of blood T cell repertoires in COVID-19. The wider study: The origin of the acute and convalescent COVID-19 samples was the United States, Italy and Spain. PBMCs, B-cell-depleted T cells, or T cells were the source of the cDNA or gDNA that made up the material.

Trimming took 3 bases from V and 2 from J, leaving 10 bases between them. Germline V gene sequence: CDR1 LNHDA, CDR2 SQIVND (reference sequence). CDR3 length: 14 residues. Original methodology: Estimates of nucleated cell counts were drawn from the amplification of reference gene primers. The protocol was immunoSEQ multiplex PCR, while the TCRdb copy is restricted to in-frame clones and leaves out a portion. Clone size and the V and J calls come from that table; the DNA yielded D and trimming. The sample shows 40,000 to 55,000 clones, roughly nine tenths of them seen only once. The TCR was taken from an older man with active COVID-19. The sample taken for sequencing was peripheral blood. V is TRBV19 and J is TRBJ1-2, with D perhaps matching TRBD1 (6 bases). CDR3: CASSIGTSNYGYTF. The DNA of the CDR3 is TGTGCCAGTAGTATCGGGACAAGCAACTATGGCTACACCTTC.